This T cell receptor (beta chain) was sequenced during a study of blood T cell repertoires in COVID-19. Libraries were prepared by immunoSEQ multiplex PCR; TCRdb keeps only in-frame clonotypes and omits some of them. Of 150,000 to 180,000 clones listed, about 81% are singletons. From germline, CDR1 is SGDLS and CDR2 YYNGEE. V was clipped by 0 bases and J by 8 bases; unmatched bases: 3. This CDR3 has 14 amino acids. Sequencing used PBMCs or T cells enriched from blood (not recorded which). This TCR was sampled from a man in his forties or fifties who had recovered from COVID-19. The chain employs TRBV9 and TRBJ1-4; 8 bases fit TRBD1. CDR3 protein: CASSVGQGAEKLFF. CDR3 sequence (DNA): TGTGCCAGCAGCGTAGGGCAGGGGGCGGAAAAACTGTTTTTT.